These 25 T cell receptor beta chains came from one sample sequenced in a study of control samples from healthy donors and cancer patients. TCRdb's table, derived via immunoSEQ multiplex PCR, lists solely in-frame clones and lacks some. The sample consists of 90,000 to 150,000 clones, around 88% of them appearing once. The sequencing sample was made of blood. These receptors were taken from a man aged 40-55 years in good health.

This rearrangement joins TRBV7-7 to TRBJ2-5; perhaps D is TRBD1 or TRBD2 (5 bases each). Trimming took 5 bases from V and 5 from J, leaving 18 bases between them. The CDR3 runs 15 residues. Per germline, CDR1 SSHAT and CDR2 FNYEAQ (reference sequence). The CDR3 DNA sequence: TGTGCCAGCAGCGCCGGGACGGGGAGTGGGGAGACCCAGTACTTC. Translation: CASSAGTGSGETQYF. Supplemented by reference TRBV7-7 and TRBJ2-5, the full variable domain reads GAGVSQSPRYKVTKRGQDVTLRCDPISSHATLYWYQQALGQGPEFLTYFNYEAQPDKSGLPSDRFSAERPEGSISTLTIQRTEQRDSAMYRCASSAGTGSGETQYFGPGTRLLVL.

The V call is TRBV11-2, the J call TRBJ2-6; 8 nucleotides align to TRBD1. Unmatched junction bases numbered 3, after V lost 4 bases and J lost 4 bases. The CDR3 sequence is 15 residues long. CDR1 is SGHAT, CDR2 FQNNGV, per germline. The DNA of the CDR3 is TGTGCCAGCAGCTCGACAGGGGTCGGGGCCAACGTCCTGACTTTC. Residues: CASSSTGVGANVLTF.

This clone occurred once. This sequence joins TRBV18 and TRBJ1-3; 7 nucleotides align to TRBD1. After removal of 5 bases from V and 1 base from J, the junction contained 5 bases not matched to a gene. Germline V gene lookup returns CDR1 KGHSH and CDR2 LQKENI. CDR3 size: 15 residues. The chain's CDR3 is CASSTAQGSGNTIYF. CDR3 bases: TGTGCCAGCTCAACCGCACAGGGGTCTGGAAACACCATATATTTT. Full variable domain (rest looked up from reference TRBV18 and TRBJ1-3): NAGVMQNPRHLVRRRGQEARLRCSPMKGHSHVYWYRQLPEEGLKFMVYLQKENIIDESGMPKERFSAEFPKEGPSILRIQQVVRGDSAAYFCASSTAQGSGNTIYFGEGSWLTVV.

This clone was counted between two and nine times. V and J are TRBV11-1 and TRBJ2-3, with D possibly being TRBD2 (6 bases). CDR1 SGHAT and CDR2 FQDESV come from the germline V gene (reference sequence). The V end was cut by 6 bases, the J end by 5 bases, with 15 bases between. The CDR3 is 14 amino acids. CDR3 sequence reads: CASSPVGGKDTQYF. The CDR3 DNA reads as TGTGCCAGCAGTCCCGTGGGGGGAAAAGATACGCAGTATTTT.

This clone was detected a few times. The gene calls are TRBV6-4 and TRBJ2-3; D possibly corresponds to TRBD2 (5 bases). V lost 6 bases, J lost 5 bases, and 12 bases lay in between. In germline, CDR1 is MRHNA, CDR2 SNTAGT. This CDR3 contains 13 residues. The chain's CDR3 is CASSGELGDTQYF. In nucleotides, the CDR3 is TGTGCCAGCAGCGGAGAACTAGGAGATACGCAGTATTTT.

The rearrangement joins TRBV10-1 to TRBJ2-3; no definite D call. The germline gives CDR1 WNHNN, CDR2 SYGVQD (reference sequence). The CDR3 totals 16 residues. The ends were cut back, 2 bases at V and 1 base at J, with 13 bases in the middle. The CDR3 DNA is TGCGCCAGCAGTGAGAGAATAGCTTGGGGCACAGATACGCAGTATTTT. The encoded protein is CASSERIAWGTDTQYF.

The chain couples TRBV7-2 to TRBJ2-3; 8 nucleotides match TRBD2. V gave up 4 bases and J gave up 3 bases; unmatched junction bases: 12. Germline V gives CDR1 SGHTA, CDR2 FQGNSA. The CDR3 is made up of 17 amino acids. Here the CDR3 DNA reads TGTGCCAGCAGCTCACTCGCGGGGGGCTTATCGACAGATACGCAGTATTTT. As protein: CASSSLAGGLSTDTQYF.

The V and J genes are TRBV28 and TRBJ1-2; no firm D call. CDR1 is MDHEN, CDR2 SYDVKM, per germline. V was pared by 5 bases and J by 4 bases, with 14 bases between. The CDR3 contains 14 residues. The CDR3 nucleotides are TGTGCCAGCAGTCTCCCCGGGGTATTCTATGGCTACACCTTC. Amino acids: CASSLPGVFYGYTF.

The chain uses TRBV27 and TRBJ2-2, with a weak D call TRBD2 (6 bases). CDR1 and CDR2 from the germline V gene are MNHEY and SMNVEV (reference sequence). Trimming took off 0 bases at V and 5 bases at J, with 13 bases between the two ends. This CDR3 is built from 16 residues. CDR3 sequence (DNA): TGTGCCAGCAGTTTATCGGCTGGAGGGAGTACCGGGGAGCTGTTTTTT. Its protein is CASSLSAGGSTGELFF.

The genes are TRBV3-1 (or the pseudogene TRBV3-2) and TRBJ1-2, with unresolved D. The germline V and J ends were trimmed by 1 base and 5 bases, with 5 bases remaining between them. In germline, CDR1 is LGHDT, CDR2 YNNKEL (reference sequence). The CDR3 totals 12 residues. The CDR3 here is CASSQALYGYTF. The CDR3 DNA sequence: TGTGCCAGCAGCCAAGCACTTTATGGCTACACCTTC.

The V gene is TRBV5-6, the J gene TRBJ2-2; D is ambiguous. CDR3 size: 13 residues. V lost 4 bases, J lost 7 bases, and 11 bases lay in between. The germline V gene encodes CDR1 SGHDT and CDR2 YYEEEE. DNA for the CDR3: TGTGCCAGCAGCGTGGGTACGGTCGGGGAGCTGTTTTTT. It codes for CASSVGTVGELFF.

The chain combines TRBV19 with TRBJ1-2; D gene unclear. Deletions cut 0 bases from V and 4 bases from J, with 6 bases between. The V gene's germline CDR1 is LNHDA and CDR2 SQIVND (reference sequence). CDR3 size: 13 residues. This CDR3 reads CASSIDVTYGYTF. In nucleotides, the CDR3 is TGTGCCAGTAGTATAGATGTCACCTATGGCTACACCTTC.

This chain joins TRBV4-2 and TRBJ1-5; D ambiguous. The CDR3 is 16 residues long. Per germline, CDR1 LGHNA and CDR2 YNFKEQ. Trimming shortened V by 0 bases and J by 7 bases, and 16 bases separated the two germline ends. This chain's CDR3 is CASSQDLEHSRQPQHF. The CDR3 coding sequence is TGTGCCAGCAGCCAAGATCTGGAACATTCGAGGCAGCCCCAGCATTTT.

The rearrangement joins TRBV18 to TRBJ2-5, with TRBD1 matching 7 bases. The V and J ends lost 8 bases and 0 bases, in that order; junction bases with no gene match: 6. Germline V gene sequence: CDR1 KGHSH, CDR2 LQKENI. CDR3 length equals 14 residues. In DNA form, the CDR3 reads TGTGCCAGCACCTGGGACAGAAACCAAGAGACCCAGTACTTC. Residues: CASTWDRNQETQYF.

This chain connects TRBV9 to TRBJ2-3; 9 positions match TRBD1. The V and J ends lost 4 bases and 3 bases, in that order; junction bases with no gene match: 9. Germline CDR1 is SGDLS and CDR2 is YYNGEE. The CDR3 totals 16 residues. In nucleotides, the CDR3 is TGTGCCAGCAGCACCTGGGACAGGGCCGGAACAGATACGCAGTATTTT. Amino acid sequence: CASSTWDRAGTDTQYF.

The V and J genes are TRBV19 and TRBJ1-1; D is perhaps TRBD1 (5 bases). Trimming cost V 1 base and J 2 bases, with 11 bases left between them. This CDR3 is 15 amino acids long. Germline assignment: CDR1 LNHDA and CDR2 SQIVND (reference sequence). DNA of the CDR3: TGTGCCAGTAGTATAGGGGGGACGGCTAACACTGAAGCTTTCTTT. This gives the protein CASSIGGTANTEAFF.

This clone was seen only once. V and J are TRBV2 and TRBJ2-4; perhaps TRBD2 as D (6 bases). The germline V and J ends were trimmed by 7 bases and 3 bases, with 10 bases remaining between them. CDR3 size: 13 residues. Germline V gene lookup returns CDR1 SNHLY and CDR2 FYNNEI. The CDR3 sequence: CASMRDLKNIQYF. The CDR3 bases are TGTGCCAGCATGCGGGATCTCAAAAACATTCAGTACTTC.

The chain is built from TRBV12-2 and TRBJ2-4; the table names TRBD2, a call not compared with the DNA. TRBV12-2 is tagged as a pseudogene. This CDR3 is built from 22 residues. In nucleotides, the CDR3 is TGTGCAAGTCGCTTAATGCGTCCAAGTTGCGGGGAAGGACCCTTAGCCAAAAACATTCAGTACTTC. This encodes CASRLMRPSCGEGPLAKNIQYF.

The chain employs TRBV6-1 and TRBJ1-4; TRBD1 might be the D (5 bases). Germline assignment: CDR1 MNHNS and CDR2 SASEGT. Between the trimmed V and J ends, which lost 4 bases and 4 bases, there was a span of 16 bases. The CDR3 covers 16 residues. The CDR3 coding sequence is TGTGCCAGCAGTGCCCTTGGGACGGCCCTTAATGAAAAACTGTTTTTT. Amino acid sequence: CASSALGTALNEKLFF.

This clone was seen only once. The chain uses TRBV25-1 and TRBJ2-3; 9 bases map to TRBD1. Trimming at V came to 6 bases and at J to 2 bases, leaving 3 bases not matched to a gene. The CDR3 spans 14 residues. The germline gives CDR1 MGHDK, CDR2 SYGVNS. This CDR3 reads CASRQGAYTDTQYF. DNA for the CDR3: TGTGCCAGCAGACAGGGGGCCTACACAGATACGCAGTATTTT.

V and J are TRBV4-3 and TRBJ2-1; no clear D. CDR3 length: 14 amino acids. CDR1 is LGHNA and CDR2 is YSLEER in the germline V gene. With 0 bases removed from V and 9 bases from J, the gap between germline ends came to 12 bases. The CDR3 DNA is TGCGCCAGCAGCCAAGACCCCCGGCAGTTTGAGCAGTTCTTC. This translates into CASSQDPRQFEQFF.

The rearrangement links TRBV5-1 to TRBJ1-4, with no clear D. The CDR3 runs 14 residues. V was clipped by 3 bases and J by 2 bases, with 8 bases between them. The germline V gene encodes CDR1 SGHRS and CDR2 YFSETQ. The CDR3 is CASSSDNTNEKLFF. The CDR3 DNA sequence: TGCGCCAGCAGCTCCGACAACACTAATGAAAAACTGTTTTTT.

This chain joins TRBV19 and TRBJ2-3; D unclear. In germline, CDR1 is LNHDA, CDR2 SQIVND (reference sequence). Deletions cut 3 bases from V and 0 bases from J, with 7 bases between. The CDR3 is 14 residues long. The CDR3 sequence is CASSMSRSTDTQYF. The CDR3 bases are TGTGCCAGTAGTATGTCGAGAAGCACAGATACGCAGTATTTT.

The V and J genes are TRBV13 and TRBJ1-1, with D perhaps matching TRBD1 (5 bases). Germline-derived CDR1 and CDR2 are PRHDT and FYEKMQ (reference sequence). The V and J ends lost 5 bases and 10 bases respectively, with 17 bases between them. This CDR3 is 13 amino acids long. CDR3 nucleotides: TGTGCCAGCAGCATTTCGCGAGGGGCCGTAGCTTTCTTT. Protein: CASSISRGAVAFF. Drawing the rest from reference TRBV13 and TRBJ1-1, the complete variable domain is AAGVIQSPRHLIKEKRETATLKCYPIPRHDTVYWYQQGPGQDPQFLISFYEKMQSDKGSIPDRFSAQQFSDYHSELNMSSLELGDSALYFCASSISRGAVAFFGQGTRLTVV.

This chain joins TRBV29-1 and TRBJ1-5; 10 nucleotides agree with TRBD1. The length of the CDR3 is 13 residues. The V segment lost 4 bases and the J segment 5 bases; nucleotides outside the gene matches: 2. The germline CDR1 and CDR2 sequences are SQVTM and ANQGSEA. CDR3 nucleotide sequence: TGCAGCGTTGGAGACAGGGGGCATCAGCCCCAGCATTTT. Its protein product is CSVGDRGHQPQHF.